A single sample is the source of the 2 T cell receptor beta chains below, sequenced in a study of molecular identifiers for immune sequencing clone quantification. Each CDR3 protein is one row after TCRdb ran MiXCR on the PCR reads. The sample contains roughly 630,000 distinct CDR3 sequences, 25% of which appear only once. The source material was naive CD8+ T cells from blood, with Jurkat cell RNA spiked in. Subset here: FACS-sorted CD8+CD4-CCR7+CD45RA+ naive T cells. The receptors originated from a human donor in good health. Some libraries in this study had Jurkat cell RNA spiked in.

This clonotype appeared many times. V gene TRBV29-1 combines with J gene TRBJ2-5; D may be TRBD1 (6 bases). Per the germline V gene, CDR1 is SQVTM and CDR2 is ANQGSEA. The CDR3 has 15 amino acids. V gave up 0 bases and J gave up 7 bases, with 18 bases separating them. The DNA of the CDR3 is TGCAGCGTTGAAGAGCGGTTGGGACACACGGGGACCCAGTACTTC. It is translated as CSVEERLGHTGTQYF.

This chain links TRBV19 with TRBJ2-7; 7 positions match TRBD1. V trimming: 3 bases; J trimming: 2 bases; junction bases outside the gene matches: 10. This CDR3 has 16 residues. Per the germline V gene, CDR1 is LNHDA and CDR2 is SQIVND (reference sequence). The CDR3 loop reads CASSMAPGTVTYEQYF. CDR3 DNA: TGTGCCAGTAGTATGGCCCCCGGGACAGTGACCTACGAGCAGTACTTC.